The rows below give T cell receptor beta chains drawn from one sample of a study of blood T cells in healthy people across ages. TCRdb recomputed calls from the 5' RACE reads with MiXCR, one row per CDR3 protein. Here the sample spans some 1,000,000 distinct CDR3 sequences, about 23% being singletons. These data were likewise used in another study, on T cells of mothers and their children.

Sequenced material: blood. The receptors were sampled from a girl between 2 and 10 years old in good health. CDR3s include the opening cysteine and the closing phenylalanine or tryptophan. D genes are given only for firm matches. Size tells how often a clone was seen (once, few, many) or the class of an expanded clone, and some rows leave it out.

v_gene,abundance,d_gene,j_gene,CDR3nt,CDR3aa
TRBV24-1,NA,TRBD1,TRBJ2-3,TGTGCCACCAGTGATTCCGGGACAGCCACAGATACGCAGTATTTT,CATSDSGTATDTQYF
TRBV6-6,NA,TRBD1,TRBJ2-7,TGTGCCAGCAGCGACCGGACAGGTCGAAACGAGCAGTACTTC,CASSDRTGRNEQYF
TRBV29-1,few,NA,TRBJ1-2,TGCAGCGTTAAAGAACAGGGCGGGCATGGCTACACCTTC,CSVKEQGGHGYTF
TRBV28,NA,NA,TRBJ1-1,TGTGCCAGCAGCCCAACGGGACTTGGGACGAACACTGAAGCTTTCTTT,CASSPTGLGTNTEAFF
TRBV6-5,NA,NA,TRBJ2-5,TGTGCCAGCAGTACCGTAGAGACCCAGTACTTC,CASSTVETQYF
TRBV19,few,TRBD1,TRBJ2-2,TGTGCCAGTAGGACAGGGAGCGGGGAGCTGTTTTTT,CASRTGSGELFF
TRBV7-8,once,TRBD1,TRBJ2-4,TGTGCCAGCAGCCTATGGGCGGGACAGGGTAACATTCAGTACTTC,CASSLWAGQGNIQYF
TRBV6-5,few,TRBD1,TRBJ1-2,TGTGCCAGCAGAGGACAGGGGGCGGATGGCTACACCTTC,CASRGQGADGYTF
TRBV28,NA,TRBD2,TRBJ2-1,TGTGCCAGCAGGCTAGCGGCCCTAAGCGTGCAGTTCTTC,CASRLAALSVQFF
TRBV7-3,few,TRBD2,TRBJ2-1,TGTGCCAGCAGCTTACTAGCGGGAGGCCGCTATGAGCAGTTCTTC,CASSLLAGGRYEQFF
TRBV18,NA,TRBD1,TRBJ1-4,TGTGCCAGCTCATTCCGGGACAGGGACGAAAAACTGTTTTTT,CASSFRDRDEKLFF
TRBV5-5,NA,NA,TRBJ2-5,TGTGCCAGCGGCTTGGTTCCGTGGGGATCGGCAGAGACCCAGTACTTC,CASGLVPWGSAETQYF
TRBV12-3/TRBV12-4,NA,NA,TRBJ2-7,TGTGCCAGCACCCTAAAACGGGGGGAGCAGTACTTC,CASTLKRGEQYF
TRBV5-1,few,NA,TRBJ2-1,TGCGCCAGCAGAGATTCTTATGAGCAGTTCTTC,CASRDSYEQFF
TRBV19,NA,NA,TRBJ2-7,TGTGCCAGTAGTATTTCGCGGAACTACGAGCAGTACTTC,CASSISRNYEQYF
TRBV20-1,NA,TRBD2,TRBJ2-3,TGCAGTGCTAGAGGGGGAACTAGCGGGGCCCACACAGATACGCAGTATTTT,CSARGGTSGAHTDTQYF
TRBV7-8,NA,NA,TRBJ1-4,TGTGCCAGCAGCACCTGGACGGGTTGGGGTTCAACTAATGAAAAACTGTTTTTT,CASSTWTGWGSTNEKLFF
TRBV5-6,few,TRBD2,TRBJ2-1,TGTGCCAGCAGCGAGACTAGCGCCGGCTCCTACAATGAGCAGTTCTTC,CASSETSAGSYNEQFF
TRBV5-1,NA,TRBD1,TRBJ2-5,TGCGCCAGCAGCCAACAGGGGTCTAGGGAGACCCAGTACTTC,CASSQQGSRETQYF
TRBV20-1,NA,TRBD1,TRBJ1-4,TGCAGTGCTAGAGCGGGACAGCAAAATGAAAAACTGTTTTTT,CSARAGQQNEKLFF
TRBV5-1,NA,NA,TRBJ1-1,TGCGCCAGCAGCGCACCCCAGTACGGCACTGAAGCTTTCTTT,CASSAPQYGTEAFF
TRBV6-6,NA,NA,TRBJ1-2,TGTGCCAGCAGTTCCGACCGAATTTTTAACTATGGCTACACCTTC,CASSSDRIFNYGYTF
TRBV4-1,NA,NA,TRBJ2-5,TGCGCCAGCAGCCATAAAGGCGGGGTACGAGAGACCCAGTACTTC,CASSHKGGVRETQYF
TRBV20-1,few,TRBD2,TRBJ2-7,TGCAGCGGGCGGGGGAGGTCTTACGAGCAGTACTTC,CSGRGRSYEQYF
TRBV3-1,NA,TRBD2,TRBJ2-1,TGTGCCAGCAGCCAAGTGAGCGGGAGGGCCACCAATGAGCAGTTCTTC,CASSQVSGRATNEQFF
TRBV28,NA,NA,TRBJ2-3,TGTGCCAGCAGTCCCCCCGGCCCAGGTCGTCAAGATACGCAGTATTTT,CASSPPGPGRQDTQYF
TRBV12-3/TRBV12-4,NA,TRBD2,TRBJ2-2,TGTGCCAGCAGTCCAAGCCTAGCGGGGAACACCGGGGAGCTGTTTTTT,CASSPSLAGNTGELFF
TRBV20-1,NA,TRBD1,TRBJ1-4,TGCAGTGCTAGGGGTCTGGGGACAGGGGATGAAAAACTGTTTTTT,CSARGLGTGDEKLFF
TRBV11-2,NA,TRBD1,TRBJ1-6,TGTGCCAGCAGCTTAGGGGACAGCGGTAATTCACCCCTCCACTTT,CASSLGDSGNSPLHF
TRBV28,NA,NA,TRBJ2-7,TGTGCCAGCAGTGGTAAACGGGGTTACGAGCAGTACTTC,CASSGKRGYEQYF
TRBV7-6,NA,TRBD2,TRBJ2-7,TGTGCCAGCAGCTTCGACCAGACTAGCGGGAGAGGGTCCTACGAGCAGTACTTC,CASSFDQTSGRGSYEQYF
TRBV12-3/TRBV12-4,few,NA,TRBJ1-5,TGTGCCAGCAGTTTTAGCTGGGTGGGTCAGCCCCAGCATTTT,CASSFSWVGQPQHF
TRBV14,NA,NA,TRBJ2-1,TGTGCCAGCAGCCAGACTAGAGAGGTCAATGAGCAGTTCTTC,CASSQTREVNEQFF
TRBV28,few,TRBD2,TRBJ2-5,TGTGCCAGCAGTTTTGGGAGCGGGAGAGCCTACTTC,CASSFGSGRAYF
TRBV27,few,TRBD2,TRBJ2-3,TGTGCCAGCAGTTTTGAAGGACTAGCCGGAGATACGCAGTATTTT,CASSFEGLAGDTQYF
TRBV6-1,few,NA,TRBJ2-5,TGTGCCAGCAGTGAATTCGTCAGGCCTCAAGAGACCCAGTACTTC,CASSEFVRPQETQYF
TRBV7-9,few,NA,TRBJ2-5,TGTGCCAGCAGCTTCCCCCTGGGGCTGCCAGGGACCCAGTACTTC,CASSFPLGLPGTQYF
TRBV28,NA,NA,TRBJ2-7,TGTGCCAGCAGTTGGGGAGCGTGGGACCTCTACGAGCAGTACTTC,CASSWGAWDLYEQYF
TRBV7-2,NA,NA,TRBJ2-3,TGTGCCAGCAGCTTTGAGGGGGTGTTTACAGATACGCAGTATTTT,CASSFEGVFTDTQYF
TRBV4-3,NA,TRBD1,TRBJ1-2,TGCGCCAGCAGCCAAGATCAGGGGGAAAAGGTCTTAGGCGCCTATGGCTACACCTTC,CASSQDQGEKVLGAYGYTF
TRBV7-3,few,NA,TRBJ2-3,TGTGCCAGCAGCCCCGTCCCCCTATCCTCGGGCTCAGATACGCAGTATTTT,CASSPVPLSSGSDTQYF
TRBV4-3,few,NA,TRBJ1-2,TGCGCCAGCAGCCATGGGGACGCCCTTTATGGCTACACCTTC,CASSHGDALYGYTF
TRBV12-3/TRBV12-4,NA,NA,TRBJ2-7,TGTGCCAGCAGTTTCCCAGGGAGGTACGAGCAGTACTTC,CASSFPGRYEQYF
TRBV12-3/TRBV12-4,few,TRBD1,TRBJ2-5,TGTGCCAGCGACCTCGGACAGGCTAAACAAGAGACCCAGCACTTC,CASDLGQAKQETQHF
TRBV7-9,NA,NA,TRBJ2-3,TGTGCCAGCAGACATTTACGGGGGAACACAGATACGCAGTATTTT,CASRHLRGNTDTQYF
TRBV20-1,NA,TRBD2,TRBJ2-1,TGCAGTGCTGAGGGACTAGCGGGGGGGCAATACAATGAGCAGTTCTTC,CSAEGLAGGQYNEQFF
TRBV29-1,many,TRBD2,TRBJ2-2,TGCAGCGTGAATATAGCGGGGAGCGGGGAGCTGTTTTTT,CSVNIAGSGELFF
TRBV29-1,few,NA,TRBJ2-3,TGCAGCGTTGGTGGCCCAGATACGCAGTATTTT,CSVGGPDTQYF
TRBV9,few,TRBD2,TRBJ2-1,TGTGCCAGCAGCGCCCGACTAGCGGGGGGGGAGGAGCAGTTCTTC,CASSARLAGGEEQFF
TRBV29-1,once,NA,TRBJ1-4,TGCAGCGTTGCAGCTCGGGGAAAACTGTTTTTT,CSVAARGKLFF
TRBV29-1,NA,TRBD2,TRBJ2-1,TGCAGCGTTGAATGGGCACTAGCGGGTAGGGATGAGCAGTTCTTC,CSVEWALAGRDEQFF
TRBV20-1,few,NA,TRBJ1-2,TGCAGTGTCCCTACGTCACAGGGTGGGGTCTATGGCTACACCTTC,CSVPTSQGGVYGYTF
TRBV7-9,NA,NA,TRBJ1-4,TGTGCCAGCAGCTCGTTCCTCAGAGAAATACCAGAAAAACTGTTTTTT,CASSSFLREIPEKLFF
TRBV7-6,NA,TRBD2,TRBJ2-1,TGTGCCAGCAGCGTAGGGGCTAGCGGGGGCCCGAGCTCCTACAATGAGCAGTTCTTC,CASSVGASGGPSSYNEQFF
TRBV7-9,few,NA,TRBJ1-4,TGTGCCAGCAGCAGAAACCGGGACAAAAGTCGTGAAAAACTGTTTTTT,CASSRNRDKSREKLFF
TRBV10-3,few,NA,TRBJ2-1,TGTGCCATCAGTGAGTCGTTGGGCTCCTCCTACAATGAGCAGTTCTTC,CAISESLGSSYNEQFF
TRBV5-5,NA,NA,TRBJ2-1,TGTGCCAGCAGCTTGGCCCTCGGTAGGCGGCTCGCAAATGAGCAGTTCTTC,CASSLALGRRLANEQFF